Listed below are T cell receptor beta chains from one sample, sequenced in a study of shared clonotypes between healthy human individuals. Repertoires were generated with immunoSEQ multiplex PCR, while TCRdb's copy carries only in-frame clones and drops some. The profile covers about 2.1 million clones, with approximately 94% appearing a single time and more than 1.5% taken by the ten largest. Material: naive CD8+ T cells from PBMCs. The receptors were sampled from a man between 18 and 29 years old in good health. Some clones in this sample may be carry-over from other donors' samples. Both conserved end residues are part of each CDR3. A D gene is named only where the DNA matches it firmly. Clone size appears in some rows only: once, few, many, or a class for an expanded clone.

d_gene	abundance	v_gene	j_gene	CDR3nt	CDR3aa
NA	NA	TRBV27	TRBJ2-3	TGTGCCAGCAGCCCCAGGAGTTACACAGATACGCAGTATTTT	CASSPRSYTDTQYF
NA	once	TRBV15	TRBJ1-2	TGTGCCACCAGGTCGGGGGGGGAGAACTATGGCTACACCTTC	CATRSGGENYGYTF
NA	NA	TRBV29-1	TRBJ2-5	TGCAGCGTTGGGGCAGGGTTAGAGACCCAGTACTTC	CSVGAGLETQYF
NA	NA	TRBV15	TRBJ2-7	TGTGCCACCAGCCCGGGGATAGGGTTCGAGCAGTACTTC	CATSPGIGFEQYF
NA	NA	TRBV28	TRBJ1-5	TGTGCCAGCAGTGGGCTCGCACCCTATAGCAATCAGCCCCAGCATTTT	CASSGLAPYSNQPQHF
TRBD2	NA	TRBV27	TRBJ2-5	TGTGCCAGCAGTTCCCTAGCGGAGCAAGAGACCCAGTACTTC	CASSSLAEQETQYF
NA	NA	TRBV6-5	TRBJ2-1	TGTGCCAGCAGTTCACAGGGTCATGAGCAGTTCTTC	CASSSQGHEQFF
NA	NA	TRBV28	TRBJ1-3	TGTGCCAGCAGTTTACCGCGACAGTCTGGAAACACCATATATTTT	CASSLPRQSGNTIYF
TRBD1	NA	TRBV9	TRBJ2-5	TGTGCCAGCAGCAACCGGGACAGACAAGAGACCCAGTACTTC	CASSNRDRQETQYF
NA	NA	TRBV6-1	TRBJ2-7	TGTGCCACCCGAACAGGGGAGCAGTACTTC	CATRTGEQYF
NA	NA	TRBV29-1	TRBJ2-5	TGCAGCGTTGACGGGGGGCCCTTCCAAGAGACCCAGTACTTC	CSVDGGPFQETQYF
NA	NA	TRBV6-6	TRBJ2-7	TGTGCCAGCAGTTTGACAGGAACCTCCTACGAGCAGTACTTC	CASSLTGTSYEQYF
NA	few	TRBV5-4	TRBJ2-7	TGTGCCAGCAGCTGGGGAGCCGAGCAGTACTTC	CASSWGAEQYF
NA	NA	TRBV6-5	TRBJ2-7	TGTGCCAGCAGTTACGCCGACGGTAGCTCCTACGAGCAGTACTTC	CASSYADGSSYEQYF
TRBD2	NA	TRBV25-1	TRBJ2-7	TGTGCCAGCAGCCTAAGCGGGAGGGCCGCCGAGCAGTACTTC	CASSLSGRAAEQYF
NA	NA	TRBV10-3	TRBJ1-1	TGTGCCATCAGTGAGTCTGGGCAGCTCGGAGCTTTCTTT	CAISESGQLGAFF
NA	NA	TRBV11-2	TRBJ2-3	TGTGCCAGCAGGAGTAGGGGGCTAGCGTCCTCAGATACGCAGTATTTT	CASRSRGLASSDTQYF
NA	NA	TRBV29-1	TRBJ1-4	TGCAGCGTTGAAGAGCGGGGGCGAGGTGAAAAACTGTTTTTT	CSVEERGRGEKLFF
TRBD2	NA	TRBV10-3	TRBJ2-1	TGTGCCATCAGTGAGACTAGCGGGGGGGTTGGGTTCTTC	CAISETSGGVGFF
TRBD2	NA	TRBV28	TRBJ2-7	TGTGCCAGCAGTTTAGGCGCCGGGACTAGCAGCGAGCAGTACTTC	CASSLGAGTSSEQYF
NA	NA	TRBV27	TRBJ2-7	TGTGCCAGCAGTTTAGGACGGTCCTACGAGCAGTACTTC	CASSLGRSYEQYF
TRBD1	NA	TRBV7-3	TRBJ2-2	TGTGCCAGCAGCCTACGACAGGGGCAGGGCACCGGGGAGCTGTTTTTT	CASSLRQGQGTGELFF
NA	once	TRBV5-6	TRBJ2-1	TGTGCCAGCAGCGGGAACCACAGGGTTAGGAACAATGAGCAGTTCTTC	CASSGNHRVRNNEQFF
NA	NA	TRBV7-2	TRBJ2-3	TGTGCCAGCAGCTTAGGTCTAGCTCAGCAGTATTTT	CASSLGLAQQYF